These T cell receptor beta chains were read from a single sample in a study of T cells in Graves' hyperthyroidism and ophthalmopathy. TCRdb itself ran the multiplex PCR reads through MiXCR, one entry per CDR3 protein. The sample consists of a few hundred thousand distinct CDR3 sequences, less than 25% of them appearing once. The sample taken for sequencing was blood. The receptors derive from a man between 18 and 35 years old with Graves' hyperthyroidism. CDR3s include the opening cysteine and the closing phenylalanine or tryptophan. D genes are given only for firm matches. Where a row states a size, it is once, few, many or the class of an expanded clone; other rows omit it.

CDR3nt: TGTGCCAGCAATCCCCCCTCGGGGGTTGAGCAGTACTTC; CDR3aa: CASNPPSGVEQYF; len: 13; abundance: NA; j_gene: TRBJ2-7; d_gene: NA; v_gene: TRBV28
CDR3nt: TGTGCCAGTAGTATCCTGTGGCAGGGTAATTCACCCCTCCACTTT; CDR3aa: CASSILWQGNSPLHF; len: 15; abundance: many; j_gene: TRBJ1-6; d_gene: NA; v_gene: TRBV19
CDR3nt: TGCGCCAGCAGCTTGGCCGCGTCCGACACCGGGGAGCTGTTTTTT; CDR3aa: CASSLAASDTGELFF; len: 15; abundance: many; j_gene: TRBJ2-2; d_gene: NA; v_gene: TRBV5-1
CDR3nt: TGTGCCAGCAGTTACACCTCTGCTAGCGGGGGGCTAGCCAAAAACATTCAGTACTTC; CDR3aa: CASSYTSASGGLAKNIQYF; len: 19; abundance: NA; j_gene: TRBJ2-4; d_gene: TRBD2; v_gene: TRBV6-5
CDR3nt: TGTGCCAGAGACAGGGAGGGCTACACCTTC; CDR3aa: CARDREGYTF; len: 10; abundance: few; j_gene: TRBJ1-2; d_gene: TRBD1; v_gene: TRBV2
CDR3nt: TGTGCCACCAGTGATTTTTGGGCTGGCTACACCTTC; CDR3aa: CATSDFWAGYTF; len: 12; abundance: many; j_gene: TRBJ1-2; d_gene: NA; v_gene: TRBV24-1
CDR3nt: TGTGCCAGCAGCTTGGGGGTTTCAGGGCAGCCCCAGCATTTT; CDR3aa: CASSLGVSGQPQHF; len: 14; abundance: NA; j_gene: TRBJ1-5; d_gene: NA; v_gene: TRBV12-3/TRBV12-4
CDR3nt: TGTGCCATCAGTGACCTTGGTTCGGGGACAGGGAACTCCTACGAGCAGTACTTC; CDR3aa: CAISDLGSGTGNSYEQYF; len: 18; abundance: few; j_gene: TRBJ2-7; d_gene: TRBD1; v_gene: TRBV10-3
CDR3nt: TGCAGTGCTAACGACAGGTTCTTCTCCTACGAGCAGTACTTC; CDR3aa: CSANDRFFSYEQYF; len: 14; abundance: many; j_gene: TRBJ2-7; d_gene: NA; v_gene: TRBV20-1
CDR3nt: TGTGCCAGTTTTCCCGGGGTGGGGGAGACCCAGTACTTC; CDR3aa: CASFPGVGETQYF; len: 13; abundance: many; j_gene: TRBJ2-5; d_gene: NA; v_gene: TRBV6-5
CDR3nt: TGTGCCAGCAGAAGGGACAGTGAAGCTTTCTTT; CDR3aa: CASRRDSEAFF; len: 11; abundance: once; j_gene: TRBJ1-1; d_gene: TRBD1; v_gene: TRBV6-2/TRBV6-3
CDR3nt: TGCAGTGCTAAAGGACATGGCACCGGGGAGCTGTTTTTT; CDR3aa: CSAKGHGTGELFF; len: 13; abundance: many; j_gene: TRBJ2-2; d_gene: NA; v_gene: TRBV20-1
CDR3nt: TGTGCCAGCAGTCCCCGGGGGAGGACGGGGCCCACCGGGGAGCTGTTTTTT; CDR3aa: CASSPRGRTGPTGELFF; len: 17; abundance: few; j_gene: TRBJ2-2; d_gene: NA; v_gene: TRBV6-4
CDR3nt: TGTGCCATCAGTGAGTCTGGCAGCCAGCCCCAGCATTTT; CDR3aa: CAISESGSQPQHF; len: 13; abundance: many; j_gene: TRBJ1-5; d_gene: NA; v_gene: TRBV10-3
CDR3nt: TGCAGTGCTACCCCTAGACAGGGGAAAGGTCAGCCCCAGCATTTT; CDR3aa: CSATPRQGKGQPQHF; len: 15; abundance: many; j_gene: TRBJ1-5; d_gene: TRBD1; v_gene: TRBV20-1
CDR3nt: TGTGCCAGCATAAAGGACAGGGCTACCTACGAGCAGTACTTC; CDR3aa: CASIKDRATYEQYF; len: 14; abundance: many; j_gene: TRBJ2-7; d_gene: TRBD1; v_gene: TRBV6-1
CDR3nt: TGTGCCGGAAAACGGACTTCAGGGGCTACGGAGCAGTACTTC; CDR3aa: CAGKRTSGATEQYF; len: 14; abundance: few; j_gene: TRBJ2-7; d_gene: NA; v_gene: TRBV6-2/TRBV6-3
CDR3nt: TGTGCCAGCAGTATTCGACAGGGAAACACCATATATTTT; CDR3aa: CASSIRQGNTIYF; len: 13; abundance: many; j_gene: TRBJ1-3; d_gene: NA; v_gene: TRBV6-5
CDR3nt: TGTGCCAGCAGCGCACAACTGAACACTGAAGCTTTCTTT; CDR3aa: CASSAQLNTEAFF; len: 13; abundance: many; j_gene: TRBJ1-1; d_gene: NA; v_gene: TRBV14
CDR3nt: TGTGCCAGCAAAGTAGGGGATGGGGGAGAGACCCAGTACTTC; CDR3aa: CASKVGDGGETQYF; len: 14; abundance: once; j_gene: TRBJ2-5; d_gene: NA; v_gene: TRBV2
CDR3nt: TGTGCCAGCAGCTGGGGTAGCGGGGGGGCCAGAGAGACCCAGTACTTC; CDR3aa: CASSWGSGGARETQYF; len: 16; abundance: many; j_gene: TRBJ2-5; d_gene: TRBD2; v_gene: TRBV7-2
CDR3nt: TGTGCCTGGAGGGGGACAGGGGGCTACGAGCAGTACTTC; CDR3aa: CAWRGTGGYEQYF; len: 13; abundance: many; j_gene: TRBJ2-7; d_gene: TRBD1; v_gene: TRBV30
CDR3nt: TGTGCCAGCAGTCAAGGTGGGGCCCAGCATTTT; CDR3aa: CASSQGGAQHF; len: 11; abundance: many; j_gene: TRBJ1-5; d_gene: NA; v_gene: TRBV6-1
CDR3nt: TGTGCCAGCAGTTACTCGAGGATCTCCTACGAGCAGTACTTC; CDR3aa: CASSYSRISYEQYF; len: 14; abundance: many; j_gene: TRBJ2-7; d_gene: NA; v_gene: TRBV6-5
CDR3nt: TGCAGTGCTACGACAGGAGCCTACGAGCAGTACTTC; CDR3aa: CSATTGAYEQYF; len: 12; abundance: many; j_gene: TRBJ2-7; d_gene: NA; v_gene: TRBV20-1
CDR3nt: TGCAGTGCCCCAAGGTGGGCTAGCGAGAACACCGGGGAGCTGTTTTTT; CDR3aa: CSAPRWASENTGELFF; len: 16; abundance: NA; j_gene: TRBJ2-2; d_gene: NA; v_gene: TRBV20-1
CDR3nt: TGTGCCAGCAGGCAACTAGCGGGAGAGGAGACCCAGTACTTC; CDR3aa: CASRQLAGEETQYF; len: 14; abundance: NA; j_gene: TRBJ2-5; d_gene: TRBD2; v_gene: TRBV12-3/TRBV12-4
CDR3nt: TGTGCCACCAGTACGGTGGGAGGGAGGGGAGAGACCCAGTACTTC; CDR3aa: CATSTVGGRGETQYF; len: 15; abundance: NA; j_gene: TRBJ2-5; d_gene: TRBD2; v_gene: TRBV24-1
CDR3nt: TGTGCCAGCAGCCAGACAGGGTTATCCACCGGGGAGCTGTTTTTT; CDR3aa: CASSQTGLSTGELFF; len: 15; abundance: many; j_gene: TRBJ2-2; d_gene: TRBD1; v_gene: TRBV12-3/TRBV12-4
CDR3nt: TGTGCCAGCAGTGACTCGAAGCGGCTCGAAGTTCGGGGACAGCTCTATGGCTACACCTTC; CDR3aa: CASSDSKRLEVRGQLYGYTF; len: 20; abundance: NA; j_gene: TRBJ1-2; d_gene: TRBD1; v_gene: TRBV6-4
CDR3nt: TGTGCCAGCAGCCCCGAGGCAGTTAATCAGCCCCAGCATTTT; CDR3aa: CASSPEAVNQPQHF; len: 14; abundance: NA; j_gene: TRBJ1-5; d_gene: NA; v_gene: TRBV11-2
CDR3nt: TGTGCCAGCAGCCCCATAGGGGAGGCTTTCTTT; CDR3aa: CASSPIGEAFF; len: 11; abundance: many; j_gene: TRBJ1-1; d_gene: NA; v_gene: TRBV11-2
CDR3nt: TGTGCCAGCAGTGAGGGACAGGGGGCTGAGGAGCAGTACTTC; CDR3aa: CASSEGQGAEEQYF; len: 14; abundance: many; j_gene: TRBJ2-7; d_gene: TRBD1; v_gene: TRBV28
CDR3nt: TGTGCCAGCAGTTTTTCCCAAGGGGGGTTCTATGGCTACACCTTC; CDR3aa: CASSFSQGGFYGYTF; len: 15; abundance: many; j_gene: TRBJ1-2; d_gene: NA; v_gene: TRBV28
CDR3nt: TGTGCCAGCAGTTTAGGGTCCCGTCAGCCCCAGCATTTT; CDR3aa: CASSLGSRQPQHF; len: 13; abundance: many; j_gene: TRBJ1-5; d_gene: NA; v_gene: TRBV27
CDR3nt: TGTGCCAGCAGTGCGGAGGAGACCCAGTACTTC; CDR3aa: CASSAEETQYF; len: 11; abundance: many; j_gene: TRBJ2-5; d_gene: NA; v_gene: TRBV2
CDR3nt: TGCAGCGTTGTGGACAGTCTCTATGGCTACACCTTC; CDR3aa: CSVVDSLYGYTF; len: 12; abundance: many; j_gene: TRBJ1-2; d_gene: NA; v_gene: TRBV29-1
CDR3nt: TGCGCTAGCAGCCAATCGACATACCCGGGGGGCGAGACCCAGTACTTC; CDR3aa: CASSQSTYPGGETQYF; len: 16; abundance: few; j_gene: TRBJ2-5; d_gene: NA; v_gene: TRBV5-1
CDR3nt: TGTGCCACCAAGCCCCCCGGACAGGCATCTGGCTACACCTTC; CDR3aa: CATKPPGQASGYTF; len: 14; abundance: few; j_gene: TRBJ1-2; d_gene: TRBD1; v_gene: TRBV15
CDR3nt: TGTGCCAGCAGCGTAGATGGGGGTGGGGGAGTGGGGACAGATACGCAGTATTTT; CDR3aa: CASSVDGGGGVGTDTQYF; len: 18; abundance: few; j_gene: TRBJ2-3; d_gene: NA; v_gene: TRBV9
CDR3nt: TGCGCCAGCAGCGGGACCGGGGCCTCGAACACTGAAGCTTTCTTT; CDR3aa: CASSGTGASNTEAFF; len: 15; abundance: NA; j_gene: TRBJ1-1; d_gene: NA; v_gene: TRBV5-1
CDR3nt: TGTGCCAGTAGTATAGACCCGGGAAGACAGGGTTTTTATGGGGCCAACGTCCTGACTTTC; CDR3aa: CASSIDPGRQGFYGANVLTF; len: 20; abundance: few; j_gene: TRBJ2-6; d_gene: TRBD1; v_gene: TRBV19
CDR3nt: TGTGCCAGCAGCCCCGGCAGGGGAAATAGCAATCAGCCCCAGCATTTT; CDR3aa: CASSPGRGNSNQPQHF; len: 16; abundance: many; j_gene: TRBJ1-5; d_gene: NA; v_gene: TRBV2
CDR3nt: TGTGCCAGCAGTTTCCGACGGACAGGACTTTCACCCCTCCACTTT; CDR3aa: CASSFRRTGLSPLHF; len: 15; abundance: NA; j_gene: TRBJ1-6; d_gene: TRBD1; v_gene: TRBV27
CDR3nt: TGTGCCAGCAGCCCTAGAGGGGGGGCAAACTATGGCTACACCTTC; CDR3aa: CASSPRGGANYGYTF; len: 15; abundance: NA; j_gene: TRBJ1-2; d_gene: NA; v_gene: TRBV7-3
CDR3nt: TGTGCCAGCAGCCCCAGGGTAGGGGGCGATACGCAGTATTTT; CDR3aa: CASSPRVGGDTQYF; len: 14; abundance: NA; j_gene: TRBJ2-3; d_gene: TRBD1; v_gene: TRBV12-3/TRBV12-4
CDR3nt: TGTGCCAGCAGCCACGGCCTGCTCCAGAGAACCACAGATACGCAGTATTTT; CDR3aa: CASSHGLLQRTTDTQYF; len: 17; abundance: NA; j_gene: TRBJ2-3; d_gene: NA; v_gene: TRBV3-1
CDR3nt: TGCGCCAGCAGCCAAGCGCCATTAGGGAGCAATCAGCCCCAGCATTTT; CDR3aa: CASSQAPLGSNQPQHF; len: 16; abundance: few; j_gene: TRBJ1-5; d_gene: NA; v_gene: TRBV4-1